Listed below are T cell receptor beta chains from one sample, sequenced in a study of identical twins. One entry per CDR3 protein results from TCRdb running MiXCR on the 5' RACE reads. The table records around 1.7 million distinct CDR3 sequences, more than 30% of them present only once. What was sequenced was cord blood. These receptors all stem from a newborn girl in good health. Each CDR3 is given with its conserved first and last residue. A clone size is listed for some rows: how often the clone was seen (once, few, many), or a class if it is expanded.

J: TRBJ2-2
size: -
V: TRBV19
CDR3: CASSEGALAGELFF

J: TRBJ2-1
size: once
V: TRBV11-2
CDR3: CASSSGLDYEQFF

J: TRBJ2-3
size: few
V: TRBV12-3/TRBV12-4
CDR3: CASSRPSSGLTDTQYF

J: TRBJ1-5
size: few
V: TRBV20-1
CDR3: CSARDYGEEGNQPQHF

J: TRBJ1-4
size: -
V: TRBV6-1
CDR3: CASSTGQGRVEKLFF

J: -
size: -
V: TRBV4-1
CDR3: CASSHRTSGTFEGYNEQYF

J: TRBJ2-5
size: -
V: TRBV7-8
CDR3: CTSSPLTGGRQETQYF

J: TRBJ2-7
size: -
V: TRBV20-1
CDR3: CSACTPSEQYF

J: TRBJ2-1
size: few
V: TRBV29-1
CDR3: CSVRTGGKSYNEQFF

J: TRBJ2-1
size: many
V: TRBV12-3/TRBV12-4
CDR3: CASSSGTSGRASSEQFF

J: TRBJ2-1
size: few
V: TRBV7-7
CDR3: CASSDLAGGYNEQFF

J: TRBJ1-2
size: few
V: TRBV29-1
CDR3: CSVDNRGNNYGYTF

J: TRBJ2-7
size: -
V: TRBV20-1
CDR3: CSAERDFLSYEQYF

J: TRBJ1-1
size: -
V: TRBV15
CDR3: CATSRDRVQAFF

J: TRBJ1-1
size: once
V: TRBV7-2
CDR3: CASRTTPTGAMNTEAFF

J: TRBJ2-3
size: few
V: TRBV12-3/TRBV12-4
CDR3: CASTQTSTSTDTQYF

J: TRBJ2-2
size: few
V: TRBV20-1
CDR3: CSARDHRDSNTGELFF

J: TRBJ2-1
size: -
V: TRBV20-1
CDR3: CSARSTPSSYNEQFF

J: -
size: -
V: TRBV20-1
CDR3: CSAQTGVGNEQYF

J: TRBJ1-5
size: -
V: TRBV20-1
CDR3: CSARVGAGASNQPQHF

J: TRBJ2-1
size: -
V: TRBV12-3/TRBV12-4
CDR3: CASHRRLAGRPNEQFF

J: TRBJ1-2
size: -
V: TRBV14
CDR3: CASSPLTESYGYTF

J: TRBJ1-2
size: -
V: TRBV5-1
CDR3: CASSSETRDYGYTF

J: TRBJ1-4
size: -
V: TRBV20-1
CDR3: CSARKQTGPNEKLFF

J: TRBJ2-3
size: few
V: TRBV27
CDR3: CASSWTGSGRDTQYF

J: TRBJ2-3
size: -
V: TRBV4-1
CDR3: CASSQLHISDTQYF

J: TRBJ2-7
size: -
V: TRBV4-2
CDR3: CASSQEGTSGRDEQYF

J: TRBJ1-1
size: -
V: TRBV6-5
CDR3: CASSYSRQSEAFF

J: TRBJ2-3
size: -
V: TRBV19
CDR3: CASSIATDTDTQYF

J: TRBJ2-5
size: many
V: TRBV5-1
CDR3: CASSLGHKETQYF

J: TRBJ1-2
size: few
V: TRBV5-6
CDR3: CAGSLDSVYGYTF

J: TRBJ2-1
size: -
V: TRBV11-2
CDR3: CASSLRLTTISYNEQFF

J: TRBJ2-3
size: -
V: TRBV11-2
CDR3: CARSPTVYQGKDTQYF

J: TRBJ1-2
size: few
V: TRBV5-1
CDR3: CASSLFMTGTNYGYTF

J: TRBJ1-6
size: -
V: TRBV27
CDR3: CASSYRGDSPLHF

J: TRBJ1-1
size: -
V: TRBV18
CDR3: CASSPQTGMNTEAFF